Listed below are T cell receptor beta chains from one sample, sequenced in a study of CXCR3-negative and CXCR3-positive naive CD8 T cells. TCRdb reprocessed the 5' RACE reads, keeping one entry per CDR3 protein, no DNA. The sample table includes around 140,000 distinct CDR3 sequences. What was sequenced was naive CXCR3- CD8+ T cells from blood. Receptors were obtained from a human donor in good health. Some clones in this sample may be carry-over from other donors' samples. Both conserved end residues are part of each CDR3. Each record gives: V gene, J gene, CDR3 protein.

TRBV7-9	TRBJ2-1	CASSSNAEANYNEQFF
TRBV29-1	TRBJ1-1	CSVEDQNEAFF
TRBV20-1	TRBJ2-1	CSARPGPGLAGAFYNEQFF
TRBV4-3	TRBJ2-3	CASSQDNTGDTQYF
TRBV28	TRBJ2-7	CASTGLGLAFYEQYF
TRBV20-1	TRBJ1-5	CSASPGPRSNQPQHF
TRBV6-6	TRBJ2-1	CASTYRDGSNNEQFF
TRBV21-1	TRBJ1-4	CASSKGGTRRDEKLFF
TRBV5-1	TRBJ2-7	CASSEGLLYEQYF
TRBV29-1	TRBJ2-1	CSVGKGTSGSNEQFF
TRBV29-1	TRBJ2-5	CSVPEPGVEETQYF
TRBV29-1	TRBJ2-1	CSVDTSGRAYNEQFF
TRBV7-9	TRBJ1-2	CASSLDLDGYTF
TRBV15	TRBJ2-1	CATSPLAGEVHEQFF
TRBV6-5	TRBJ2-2	CASTNGGNTGELFF
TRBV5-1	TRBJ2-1	CASTDTSGPYNEQFF
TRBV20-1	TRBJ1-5	CSAKIGQFSNQPQHF
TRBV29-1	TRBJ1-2	CSVSGDKAGYTF
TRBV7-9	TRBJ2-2	CASSPPEAGSGELFF
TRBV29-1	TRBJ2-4	CSVQGSAKNIQYF
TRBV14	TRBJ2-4	CASSRGTSRTKNIQYF
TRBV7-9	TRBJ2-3	CASSFGPGDIIF
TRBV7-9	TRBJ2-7	CASDGDTRPYEQYF
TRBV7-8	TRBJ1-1	CASSFRTRADRDEAFF
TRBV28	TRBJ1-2	CASSLEGWQGYGYAF
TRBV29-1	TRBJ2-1	CSVEDWGGASHNEQFF
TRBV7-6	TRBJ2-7	CASSFGQTFEQYF
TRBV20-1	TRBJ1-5	CSASKGGQGNQPQHF
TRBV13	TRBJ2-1	CASSFPGDSYNEQFF
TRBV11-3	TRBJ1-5	CASSLYPIWQPQHF
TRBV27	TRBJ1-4	CASSLSLGADEKLFF
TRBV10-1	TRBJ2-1	CASSSLGAGDPNEQFF